The present TCR beta chain was sequenced within a study of cytomegalovirus exposure and HLA in healthy donors. Findings and caveats of the study: In an earlier analysis, in some 600 donors, most V segments appeared productive either ~90% or ~30% of the time.

Germline V gene sequence: CDR1 SGHTA, CDR2 FQGNSA. V was clipped by 4 bases and J by 2 bases, with 6 bases between them. The CDR3 has 12 residues. The study ran its PCR with 60 Vbeta and 13 Jbeta primers. Clones were sequenced by immunoSEQ multiplex PCR, and TCRdb holds only the in-frame ones, with some missing. The top ten clones hold 1.3% of a sample with some 190,000 clones, 80% to 90% of them seen once. Concerning this clone: Its antigen is still unknown.

Each donor was nominally healthy when sampled (though unrecorded immune exposures were likely). This clonotype was obtained from a man aged 30 to 45 in good health and CMV-seronegative. V and J are TRBV7-2 and TRBJ2-7; D gene ambiguous. Sequencing was performed on PBMCs. For the CDR3, the DNA is TGTGCCAGCAGCTCGTTTGCCTACGAGCAGTACTTC. Its protein product is CASSSFAYEQYF. Full variable domain (outside the CDR3, taken from reference TRBV7-2 and TRBJ2-7): GAGVSQSPSNKVTEKGKDVELRCDPISGHTALYWYRQSLGQGLEFLIYFQGNSAPDKSGLPSDRFSAERTGGSVSTLTIQRTQQEDSAVYLCASSSFAYEQYFGPGTRLTVT.